The source of this T cell receptor beta chain is a study of T cells after yellow fever vaccination. General observations from the study: A large majority of primary-vaccination clones showed up again after the booster (approximately 95% CD4, about 87% CD8). In FACS-sorted repertoires, abundant clonotypes from the bulk population could appear as contaminants.

TCRdb reprocessed the 5' RACE reads via MiXCR and lists one record per CDR3 protein. The data contain approximately 300,000 distinct CDR3 sequences, 10% to 15% of them singletons. This clonotype was seen a few times. Its antigen is still unknown. The germline gives CDR1 DFQATT, CDR2 SNEGSKA (reference sequence). V was pared by 2 bases and J by 5 bases, with 6 bases of the junction left unmatched. The CDR3 length is 14 residues. The receptor was isolated from a man aged 25 to 40 who received the YFV17D yellow fever vaccine. This specimen was CD4+ T cells sorted from PBMCs, taken 45 days after the yellow fever booster vaccination. The chain is built from TRBV20-1 and TRBJ1-1; 9 bases are shared with TRBD1. For the CDR3, the DNA is TGCAGTGCTAGATACCGGACAGGGGAAACTGAAGCTTTCTTT. Translation gives CSARYRTGETEAFF.